The 18 T cell receptor beta chains below were found in one sample sequenced in a study of patients and donors after allogeneic stem cell transplantation. TCRdb used MiXCR to reprocess the RT-PCR reads, holding one entry per CDR3 protein. Of about 960,000 distinct CDR3 sequences in the sample, under 20% were seen once. The sequenced sample consisted of blood, either unsorted or a sorted T cell fraction (not recorded which). These receptors were collected from a human donor who was either an allogeneic HSCT recipient or a stem cell or donor lymphocyte infusion donor (not recorded which). It is not recorded whose cells these are; they may come from a transplant donor.

This clonotype was detected only a few times. The chain uses TRBV21-1 and TRBJ2-3; TRBD2 is the table's D call, not checked against the DNA. TRBV21-1 is deemed a pseudogene. The CDR3 covers 15 residues. CDR3 sequence: CASSRGTSWTDTQYF. The CDR3 DNA is TGTGCCAGCAGCAGGGGGACTAGCTGGACAGATACGCAGTATTTT.

In its sample, this clonotype was seen a few times. The chain links TRBV12-3 or TRBV12-4 to TRBJ1-1; a possible D gene is TRBD1 (5 bases). The CDR3 contains 15 residues. The V end was cut by 5 bases, the J end by 5 bases, with 18 bases between. As DNA, the CDR3 is TGTGCCAGCAGTATCTCCGGGACTCGAAAGACTGAAGCTTTCTTT. Amino acids: CASSISGTRKTEAFF.

This rearrangement joins TRBV30 to TRBJ1-2, with D possibly being TRBD1 (6 bases). Germline V gene sequence: CDR1 GTSNPN, CDR2 SVGIG (reference sequence). The CDR3 has 11 amino acids. V dropped 4 bases and J dropped 8 bases, with 11 bases sitting between them. CDR3 protein: CAWTQGGGYTF. The CDR3 DNA reads TGTGCCTGGACACAGGGTGGCGGCTACACCTTC. Supplemented by reference TRBV30 and TRBJ1-2, the full variable domain reads SQTIHQWPATLVQPVGSPLSLECTVEGTSNPNLYWYRQAAGRGLQLLFYSVGIGQISSEVPQNLSASRPQDRQFILSSKKLLLSDSGFYLCAWTQGGGYTFGSGTRLTVV.

This clonotype was observed a few times. This chain links TRBV7-3 with TRBJ1-6; perhaps TRBD1 as D (5 bases). V was trimmed by 5 bases and J by 14 bases, leaving 16 bases between them. The CDR3 has 13 residues. Germline CDR1 is SGHTA and CDR2 is FQGTGA. CDR3 DNA: TGTGCCAGCAGCATGGGCCCGGGGGGGACCCTCCACTTT. Protein: CASSMGPGGTLHF.

The gene calls are TRBV6-5 and TRBJ2-2, with 7 positions matching TRBD2. CDR1 MNHEY and CDR2 SVGAGI come from the germline V gene. Unmatched junction bases numbered 12, after V lost 2 bases and J lost 6 bases. The CDR3 totals 17 residues. CDR3 protein: CASSYAPGRVDPGELFF. The DNA of the CDR3 is TGTGCCAGCAGTTACGCCCCAGGGAGGGTCGACCCCGGGGAGCTGTTTTTT.

This clonotype turned up a few times. The rearrangement links TRBV3-1 to TRBJ2-2; D unresolved. The V gene lost 7 bases and the J gene lost 4 bases, with 4 bases spanning the gap. The CDR3 is 11 residues long. The germline gives CDR1 LGHDT, CDR2 YNNKEL (reference sequence). The CDR3 reads CASTITGELFF. The CDR3 DNA sequence: TGTGCCAGCACCATCACCGGGGAGCTGTTTTTT.

The chain has TRBV2 and TRBJ1-3; D remains ambiguous. Per germline, CDR1 SNHLY and CDR2 FYNNEI. This CDR3 contains 14 residues. V lost 4 bases, J lost 0 bases, and 7 bases lay in between. The CDR3 reads CASSGRGSGNTIYF. In DNA, the CDR3 is TGTGCCAGCAGTGGACGCGGCTCTGGAAACACCATATATTTT.

This clonotype was seen only once. CDR3 sequence: CATSASDRGNEQFF. Here the CDR3 DNA reads TGTGCCACCAGTGCCTCGGACAGGGGTAATGAGCAGTTCTTC. V is TRBV24-1 and J is TRBJ2-1; 9 nucleotides agree with TRBD1. Germline V gives CDR1 KGHDR, CDR2 SFDVKD. V was pared by 5 bases and J by 7 bases, with 5 bases of the junction left unmatched. The CDR3 totals 14 residues.

The CDR3 DNA is TGCAGTGCTAGGCGGGGACTAGAGTCAGATACGCAGTATTTT. The encoded protein is CSARRGLESDTQYF. V is TRBV20-1 and J is TRBJ2-3, with 8 positions matching TRBD2. The CDR3 sequence is 14 residues long. After removal of 3 bases from V and 4 bases from J, the junction contained 6 bases not matched to a gene. Germline values: CDR1 DFQATT, CDR2 SNEGSKA (reference sequence).

The table lists this clonotype with a few counts. The chain carries TRBV20-1 and TRBJ1-2; TRBD1 agrees at 7 bases. The CDR3 consists of 17 residues. The V segment lost 0 bases and the J segment 6 bases; nucleotides outside the gene matches: 16. The V gene's germline CDR1 is DFQATT and CDR2 SNEGSKA (reference sequence). CDR3 nucleotide sequence: TGCAGTGCTAGAGACAGGGACAGAAGGGCATCAAGGGATGGCTACACCTTC. Its protein product is CSARDRDRRASRDGYTF.

This clonotype was observed many times. V and J are TRBV20-1 and TRBJ1-1; D not certain. The V gene lost 7 bases and the J gene lost 1 base, with 7 bases spanning the gap. The CDR3 is 11 amino acids. The germline V gene encodes CDR1 DFQATT and CDR2 SNEGSKA (reference sequence). The CDR3 sequence: CSGERNTEAFF. The CDR3 region has the DNA TGCAGTGGAGAAAGGAACACTGAAGCTTTCTTT.

This chain connects TRBV3-1 to TRBJ1-5, with a weak D call TRBD1 (6 bases). Germline CDR1 and CDR2: LGHDT and YNNKEL (reference sequence). The CDR3 has 15 amino acids. V shed 0 bases and J shed 7 bases, with 13 bases lying between them. This chain's CDR3 is CASSQDTGIWQPQHF. The CDR3 coding sequence is TGTGCCAGCAGCCAAGATACAGGGATTTGGCAGCCCCAGCATTTT.

This clonotype was recorded a few times. The chain uses TRBV2 and TRBJ1-5; no clear D gene. This CDR3 region has 11 residues. Trimming cost V 6 bases and J 7 bases, with 7 bases left between them. Looked up from germline, CDR1 is SNHLY and CDR2 is FYNNEI. CDR3: CASSDAQPQHF. In DNA form, the CDR3 reads TGTGCCAGCAGCGACGCCCAGCCCCAGCATTTT.

This clonotype has more than one count but fewer than ten. This chain links TRBV6-1 with TRBJ1-2; no definite D call. Germline values: CDR1 MNHNS, CDR2 SASEGT. CDR3 size: 13 residues. Trimming took off 2 bases at V and 6 bases at J, with 10 bases between the two ends. CDR3 DNA sequence: TGTGCCAGCAGTGAACTCCCCGGGGATGGCTACACCTTC. Translation gives CASSELPGDGYTF.

This clonotype came up a few times. V usage is TRBV12-3 or TRBV12-4 and J usage is TRBJ2-3; D is unclear. CDR3 length: 16 residues. Between the trimmed V and J ends, which lost 1 base and 0 bases, there was a span of 11 bases. The DNA of the CDR3 is TGTGCCAGCAGTTTAGGGCGGCGGTTTAGCACAGATACGCAGTATTTT. This gives the protein CASSLGRRFSTDTQYF.

This clonotype was recorded a few times. CDR3 in amino acids: CSAREDSWEQFF. The CDR3, as DNA: TGCAGTGCTAGAGAGGACTCTTGGGAGCAGTTCTTC. The V call is TRBV20-1, the J call TRBJ2-1; the D gene is possibly TRBD2 (5 bases). The CDR3 runs to 12 residues. V lost 0 bases and J 10 bases, leaving 10 bases between the germline ends. CDR1 and CDR2 (germline): DFQATT, SNEGSKA (reference sequence).

Only a few counts were recorded for this clonotype. The chain has TRBV6-2 or TRBV6-3 and TRBJ2-2; the match to TRBD2 covers 7 bases. The CDR3 is 15 amino acids. V lost 7 bases and J lost 1; bases outside the gene matches: 6. From germline, CDR1 is MNHEY and CDR2 SVGEGT. The CDR3 sequence is CASISGTGNTGELFF. CDR3 sequence (DNA): TGTGCCAGCATAAGCGGGACGGGGAACACCGGGGAGCTGTTTTTT.

V is TRBV12-3 or TRBV12-4 and J is TRBJ2-1; D gene uncertain. V was trimmed by 6 bases and J by 12 bases, leaving 12 bases between them. The CDR3 loop spans 11 amino acids. The CDR3 coding sequence is TGTGCCAGCAGCTTCCGCTTGGGGCAGTTCTTC. It yields the protein CASSFRLGQFF.